This TCR beta chain is from a study of cytomegalovirus exposure and HLA in healthy donors. Study-wide background: The 110 or so validation repertoires used a platform that matched the one used for the approximately 670 first-cohort repertoires, as a later analysis reported. Overall study results and limits: Later, an analysis found that TCR clusters from the first cohort tended to co-occur in the roughly 120 validation repertoires. The study put about 180 TCR beta chains on its list as cytomegalovirus-associated.

Profiled with immunoSEQ multiplex PCR; TCRdb holds only in-frame clones, not every one. The table shows roughly 70,000 clones, with over 95% occurring only once. Worth noting for this clone: No antigen is known for it.

V was clipped by 7 bases and J by 0 bases, with 11 bases between them. Germline assignment: CDR1 SGDLS and CDR2 YYNGEE. The CDR3 is 14 residues long. The chain has TRBV9 and TRBJ1-3; no reliable D call. This clonotype was obtained from a man younger than 35 in good health and CMV-seronegative. The specimen sequenced was PBMCs. CDR3 nucleotide sequence: TGTGCCAGCCGAACCGGGTCCTCTGGAAACACCATATATTTT. Protein sequence: CASRTGSSGNTIYF. Full variable domain (remainder filled in from reference TRBV9 and TRBJ1-3): DSGVTQTPKHLITATGQRVTLRCSPRSGDLSVYWYQQSLDQGLQFLIQYYNGEERAKGNILERFSAQQFPDLHSELNLSSLELGDSALYFCASRTGSSGNTIYFGEGSWLTVV.